The next 27 T cell receptor beta chains were all read from a single sample in a study of blood T cell repertoires in COVID-19. The data were produced by immunoSEQ multiplex PCR, yet TCRdb's version contains in-frame clones alone and is incomplete. This table has about 480,000 clones, around 89% appearing once. What was sequenced was PBMCs or T cells enriched from blood (not recorded which). The receptors shown here come from a middle-aged woman who had recovered from COVID-19.

The genes are TRBV6-6 and TRBJ1-2; D is possibly TRBD1 (6 bases). The CDR3 length is 14 residues. CDR1 MNHNY and CDR2 SVGAGI come from the germline V gene (reference sequence). V lost 2 bases and J lost 6, with 13 bases in between. CDR3 sequence reads: CASSYPGQTDGYTF. The CDR3 coding sequence is TGTGCCAGCAGTTACCCTGGACAGACAGATGGCTACACCTTC.

The V gene is TRBV27, the J gene TRBJ2-7, with TRBD2 identical over 8 bases. This CDR3 spans 14 amino acids. Germline V gene sequence: CDR1 MNHEY, CDR2 SMNVEV (reference sequence). Trimming cost V 0 bases and J 6 bases; bases outside gene matches: 4. CDR3 in amino acids: CASSLSARGGEQYF. The CDR3, as DNA: TGTGCCAGCAGTTTATCGGCCCGGGGGGGCGAGCAGTACTTC.

The genes are TRBV19 and TRBJ1-1; 9 bases fit TRBD1. The J segment lost 4 bases and the V segment lost 11 bases, leaving 11 bases of the junction unmatched. Germline CDR1 reads LNHDA; CDR2 reads SQIVND (reference sequence). The CDR3 has 14 amino acids. CDR3 sequence: CAASRDREATEAFF. For the CDR3, the DNA is TGTGCCGCCTCGCGGGACAGGGAGGCCACTGAAGCTTTCTTT.

The count of this clone is one. The CDR3 DNA sequence: TGCGCCAGCAGTGATTCCGGGACAGGGGGAGAGACCCAGTACTTC. This codes for CASSDSGTGGETQYF. The J gene is TRBJ2-5, the V gene TRBV10-2; 11 bases align to TRBD1. The length of the CDR3 is 15 residues. Germline values: CDR1 WSHSY, CDR2 SAAADI. Unmatched junction bases numbered 4, after V lost 3 bases and J lost 4 bases.

The chain is built from TRBV7-9 and TRBJ1-1; the D is unclear. Deletions cut 8 bases from V and 1 base from J, with 14 bases between. The CDR3 runs to 14 residues. Germline assignment: CDR1 SEHNR and CDR2 FQNEAQ (reference sequence). The CDR3 protein is CASGSREGNTEAFF. The CDR3 coding sequence is TGTGCCAGCGGCTCGAGGGAGGGGAACACTGAAGCTTTCTTT.

The chain uses TRBV12-3 or TRBV12-4 and TRBJ2-1; the D is unclear. This CDR3 comprises 12 residues. The ends were cut back, 6 bases at V and 7 bases at J, with 10 bases in the middle. CDR3 DNA sequence: TGTGCCAGCAGCCGCGGTCCGAATGAGCAGTTCTTC. Its translation is CASSRGPNEQFF.

J is TRBJ1-2 and V is TRBV6-5; a weak D match, TRBD1 (5 bases). Between the trimmed V and J ends, which lost 4 bases and 3 bases, there was a span of 15 bases. In germline, CDR1 is MNHEY, CDR2 SVGAGI. The CDR3 has 15 residues. CDR3 in amino acids: CASSSGGEGDYGYTF. DNA of the CDR3: TGTGCCAGCAGTTCGGGGGGGGAAGGAGACTATGGCTACACCTTC.

The V and J genes are TRBV11-3 and TRBJ2-7; TRBD1 matches at 7 bases. CDR1 SGHNT and CDR2 YENEEA come from the germline V gene. After removal of 5 bases from V and 2 bases from J, the junction contained 9 bases not matched to a gene. CDR3 size: 15 residues. The CDR3 nucleotides read TGTGCCAGCAGCCTGAATCAGGGGGAAACCTACGAGCAGTACTTC. This sequence encodes CASSLNQGETYEQYF.

V is TRBV30 and J is TRBJ2-1; 13 bases map to TRBD2. The CDR3 is 15 amino acids. J was trimmed by 6 bases and V by 2 bases; bases with no gene match: 4. Germline lookup yields CDR1 GTSNPN and CDR2 SVGIG (reference sequence). CDR3 nucleotides: TGTGCCTGGAGTTCGACTAGCGGGAGGATCAATGAGCAGTTCTTC. Protein product: CAWSSTSGRINEQFF.

The chain employs TRBV15 and TRBJ1-4; 7 bases line up with TRBD1. V shed 1 base and J 6 bases; nucleotides not matched to a gene: 5. Germline loops: CDR1 LNHNV, CDR2 YYDKDF (reference sequence). There are 15 residues in the CDR3. CDR3 amino acids: CATSRGQGVDEKLFF. CDR3 sequence (DNA): TGTGCCACCAGCAGAGGACAGGGAGTGGATGAAAAACTGTTTTTT.

This chain uses TRBV27 with TRBJ1-2; unclear D gene. With 2 bases removed from V and 1 base from J, the gap between germline ends came to 5 bases. The CDR3 totals 13 residues. Germline CDR1 is MNHEY and CDR2 is SMNVEV (reference sequence). The CDR3 sequence is CASSLNGNYGYTF. The CDR3, as DNA: TGTGCCAGCAGTTTAAACGGTAACTATGGCTACACCTTC.

The chain combines TRBV6-5 with TRBJ1-1, with 8 bases identical to TRBD1. Trimming at V came to 6 bases and at J to 0 bases, leaving 6 bases not matched to a gene. CDR1 and CDR2 from the germline V gene are MNHEY and SVGAGI. CDR3 length: 15 residues. Here the CDR3 DNA reads TGTGCCAGCAGAACAGGACAGGGCATGAACACTGAAGCTTTCTTT. This encodes CASRTGQGMNTEAFF.

CDR3 nucleotides: TGTGCCAGTCGAGAGCCAGGGCTTATGGGGTCCTACGAGCAGTACTTC. It yields the protein CASREPGLMGSYEQYF. This sequence joins TRBV2 and TRBJ2-7, with D maybe TRBD1 (5 bases). The germline V and J ends were trimmed by 9 bases and 1 base, with 22 bases remaining between them. This CDR3 comprises 16 residues. Germline CDR1 is SNHLY and CDR2 is FYNNEI.

V is TRBV6-5 and J is TRBJ2-5, with TRBD2 identical over 11 bases. V dropped 3 bases and J dropped 4; count of bases not matched to a gene: 7. Germline loops: CDR1 MNHEY, CDR2 SVGAGI. The CDR3 has 16 residues. Here the CDR3 DNA reads TGTGCCAGCAGTTATCTTAGCGGGAGGGTGGGAGAGACCCAGTACTTC. This gives the protein CASSYLSGRVGETQYF.

The rearrangement links TRBV5-1 to TRBJ2-2; D is possibly TRBD1 (5 bases). The CDR3 runs 16 residues. CDR1 and CDR2 (germline): SGHRS, YFSETQ. The V and J ends lost 0 bases and 1 base respectively, with 10 bases between them. The CDR3 loop is CASSLAAGMNTGELFF. Written as DNA, the CDR3 is TGCGCCAGCAGCTTGGCCGCAGGGATGAACACCGGGGAGCTGTTTTTT. Together with reference TRBV5-1 and TRBJ2-2, the CDR3 gives the full variable domain: KAGVTQTPRYLIKTRGQQVTLSCSPISGHRSVSWYQQTPGQGLQFLFEYFSETQRNKGNFPGRFSGRQFSNSRSEMNVSTLELGDSALYLCASSLAAGMNTGELFFGEGSRLTVL.

The chain has TRBV19 and TRBJ2-7; perhaps TRBD1 as D (5 bases). Trimming cost V 5 bases and J 4 bases, with 12 bases left between them. The length of the CDR3 is 13 residues. CDR1 is LNHDA and CDR2 is SQIVND in the germline V gene (reference sequence). The CDR3 sequence is CASSLPQGYEQYF. Written as DNA, the CDR3 is TGTGCCAGTAGTCTCCCCCAGGGTTACGAGCAGTACTTC.

This chain connects TRBV19 to TRBJ2-7, with a possible D match to TRBD1 (5 bases). Trimming pared 4 bases from V and 3 bases from J, leaving 16 bases between. Germline V gives CDR1 LNHDA, CDR2 SQIVND (reference sequence). This CDR3 spans 15 amino acids. The CDR3 region is CASSNASQGDYEQYF. In nucleotides, the CDR3 is TGTGCCAGTAGTAACGCCTCTCAGGGTGACTACGAGCAGTACTTC.

The chain uses TRBV11-3 and TRBJ2-7; TRBD2 agrees at 14 bases. The CDR3 consists of 18 residues. Germline CDR1 SGHNT, CDR2 YENEEA. The ends lost 1 base at V and 0 bases at J; junction bases unmatched: 5. CDR3 loop: CASSLARLAGGPSYEQYF. CDR3 in DNA: TGTGCCAGCAGCTTAGCCCGACTAGCGGGAGGGCCCTCCTACGAGCAGTACTTC.

The DNA for the CDR3 is TGTGCCAGCAGCGCCGACAGTAACGTGGGCGAGCAGTACTTC. Translated: CASSADSNVGEQYF. The chain couples TRBV9 to TRBJ2-7; weak D call: TRBD1 (5 bases). The CDR3 is made up of 14 amino acids. In germline, CDR1 is SGDLS, CDR2 YYNGEE. The V end was cut by 3 bases, the J end by 6 bases, with 16 bases between.

The rearrangement links TRBV24-1 to TRBJ2-2, with 7 nucleotides matching TRBD2. This CDR3 is built from 17 residues. Germline CDR1 KGHDR, CDR2 SFDVKD. V lost 0 bases to trimming and J lost 0 bases; unmatched junction nucleotides: 3. The CDR3 DNA reads TGTGCCACCAGTGATTTGCCGGGGGGTGCGAACACCGGGGAGCTGTTTTTT. It is translated as CATSDLPGGANTGELFF.

Concerning this clone: Other DNA sequences within the sample encode an identical CDR3. This chain connects TRBV12-3 or TRBV12-4 to TRBJ1-2, with 8 bases lining up with TRBD1. CDR3 length: 13 amino acids. With V trimmed by 5 bases and J by 8 bases, 7 bases remained unmatched. The CDR3 protein is CASSPGTGLGYTF. CDR3 bases: TGTGCCAGCAGTCCCGGGACAGGACTAGGCTACACCTTC.

This chain links TRBV5-4 with TRBJ2-1; 8 nucleotides line up with TRBD2. The CDR3 contains 17 residues. The germline V gene has CDR1 SGHNT and CDR2 YYREEE (reference sequence). V trimming: 3 bases; J trimming: 1 base; junction bases outside the gene matches: 9. In DNA, the CDR3 is TGTGCCAGCAGCTCCGGACTAGCTGCTAGTTCCTACAATGAGCAGTTCTTC. This sequence encodes CASSSGLAASSYNEQFF.

CDR3 sequence reads: CASSPQLSYEQYF. CDR3 in DNA: TGTGCCAGCAGCCCACAGTTGTCCTACGAGCAGTACTTC. This rearrangement joins TRBV12-3 or TRBV12-4 to TRBJ2-7, with no clear D. V lost 6 bases to trimming and J lost 1 base, with 10 bases between them. The CDR3 extends over 13 amino acids.

The chain recombines TRBV6-6 with TRBJ1-4; 7 positions match TRBD1. Unmatched junction bases numbered 2, after V lost 7 bases and J lost 0 bases. Per germline, CDR1 MNHNY and CDR2 SVGAGI (reference sequence). This CDR3 has 14 residues. CDR3 loop: CASTQGATNEKLFF. CDR3 DNA sequence: TGTGCCAGCACCCAGGGGGCAACTAATGAAAAACTGTTTTTT.

V usage is TRBV30 and J usage is TRBJ1-1; a possible D gene is TRBD1 (5 bases). The CDR3 spans 12 residues. Trimming cost V 4 bases and J 6 bases, with 12 bases left between them. CDR1 is GTSNPN and CDR2 is SVGIG in the germline V gene (reference sequence). CDR3 protein: CAWIWGGSEAFF. CDR3 DNA sequence: TGTGCCTGGATATGGGGGGGGTCTGAAGCTTTCTTT.

The chain links TRBV7-2 to TRBJ2-1, with TRBD1 matching 8 bases. Germline V gives CDR1 SGHTA, CDR2 FQGNSA. V trimming: 4 bases; J trimming: 5 bases; junction bases outside the gene matches: 10. This CDR3 is 16 amino acids long. The CDR3, as DNA: TGTGCCAGCAGCTCAAACCGGGACAGGACTCACAATGAGCAGTTCTTC. Amino acids: CASSSNRDRTHNEQFF.

The V and J genes are TRBV9 and TRBJ2-5; 7 bases agree with TRBD1. Unmatched junction bases numbered 9, after V lost 2 bases and J lost 2 bases. The CDR3 consists of 16 residues. Germline loops: CDR1 SGDLS, CDR2 YYNGEE. The CDR3: CASSVGVGGLQETQYF. CDR3 nucleotide sequence: TGTGCCAGCAGCGTTGGAGTAGGGGGCCTGCAAGAGACCCAGTACTTC.